This paragraph covers one T cell receptor beta chain sequence. Its specificity is unknown. This record belongs to a study of T cell clones after liver transplantation. Overall study: TCRbeta sequencing after a pre-transplant mixed lymphocyte reaction identified graft-donor-reactive clones, later tracked in post-transplant blood.

Libraries were prepared by immunoSEQ multiplex PCR; TCRdb keeps only in-frame clonotypes and omits some of them. The data show about 25,000 clones, about 70% seen once. Study-wide results and limits: Circulating graft-donor-reactive CD4 TCRbeta sequences fell significantly post-transplant in 5 of 8 subjects. In two subjects, few donor cells limited the measurable donor-reactive repertoire.

V lost 2 bases, J lost 4 bases, and 14 bases lay in between. The length of the CDR3 is 15 residues. Germline V lookup: CDR1 SGHTA, CDR2 FQGNSA. The chain combines TRBV7-2 with TRBJ1-2; a weak D match, TRBD1 (6 bases). The receptor was derived from a human donor who received a liver transplant. This specimen was CD4+ T cells from blood, taken before liver transplant. This CDR3 is CASSLIEGGPYGYTF. DNA for the CDR3: TGTGCCAGCAGCTTAATTGAGGGGGGCCCCTATGGCTACACCTTC.